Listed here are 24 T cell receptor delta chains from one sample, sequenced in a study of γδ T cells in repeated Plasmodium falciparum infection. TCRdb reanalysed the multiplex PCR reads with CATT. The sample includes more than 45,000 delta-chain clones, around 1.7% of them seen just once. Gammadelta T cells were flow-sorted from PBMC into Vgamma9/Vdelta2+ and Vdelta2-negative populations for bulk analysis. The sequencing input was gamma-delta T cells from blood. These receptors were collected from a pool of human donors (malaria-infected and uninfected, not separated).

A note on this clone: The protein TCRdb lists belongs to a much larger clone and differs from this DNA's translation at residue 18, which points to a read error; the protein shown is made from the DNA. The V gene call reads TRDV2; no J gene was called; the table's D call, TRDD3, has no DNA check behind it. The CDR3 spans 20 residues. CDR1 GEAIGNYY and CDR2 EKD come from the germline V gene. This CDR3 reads CACDTVRLTWGSPYTDKPIF. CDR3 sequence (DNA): TGTGCCTGTGACACCGTAAGGCTTACTTGGGGATCCCCCTACACCGATAAACCCATCTTT.

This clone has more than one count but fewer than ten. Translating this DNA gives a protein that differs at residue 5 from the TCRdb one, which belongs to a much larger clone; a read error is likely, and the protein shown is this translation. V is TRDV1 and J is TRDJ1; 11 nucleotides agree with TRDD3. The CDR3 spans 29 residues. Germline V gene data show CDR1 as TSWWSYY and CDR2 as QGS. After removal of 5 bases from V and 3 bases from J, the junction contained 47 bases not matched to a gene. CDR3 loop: CALGKFIQSEPGGYFKVEPFPNVADKLIF. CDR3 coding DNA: TGTGCTCTTGGGAAATTCATACAGTCCGAGCCTGGGGGATACTTCAAGGTCGAACCATTCCCTAATGTGGCCGATAAACTCATCTTT.

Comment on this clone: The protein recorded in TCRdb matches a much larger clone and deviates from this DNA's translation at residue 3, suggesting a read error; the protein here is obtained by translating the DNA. This CDR3 is CAIGELWPSSRTGDSPYTDKLIF. The CDR3 nucleotides are TGTGCTATTGGGGAACTTTGGCCTTCCTCCAGAACTGGGGACTCCCCCTACACCGATAAACTCATCTTT. The V and J genes are TRDV1 and TRDJ1, with D possibly called TRDD2 or TRDD3 (7 bases each). CDR3 length equals 23 residues. CDR1 and CDR2 (germline): TSWWSYY, QGS.

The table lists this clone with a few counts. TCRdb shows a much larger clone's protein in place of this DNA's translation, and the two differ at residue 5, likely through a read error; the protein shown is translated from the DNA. CDR3 residues: CAFRWGIQSKLIF. The CDR3 DNA follows: TGTGCCTTTAGGTGGGGGATACAGTCTAAACTCATCTTT. The chain combines TRDV3 with TRDJ1, with TRDD3 matching over 10 bases. V was clipped by 0 bases and J by 7 bases; unmatched bases: 5. The CDR3 runs to 13 residues. Germline CDR1 and CDR2: TVYSNPD and GDNSRS (reference sequence).

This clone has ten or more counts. This CDR3 reads CALGELTYPALLGPLSTDKLIF. CDR3 sequence (DNA): TGTGCTCTTGGGGAACTAACCTATCCCGCTTTACTGGGGCCGCTCAGCACCGATAAACTCATCTTT. The rearrangement uses TRDV1 and TRDJ1; 7 positions match TRDD3. The CDR3 is 22 residues long. Per the germline V gene, CDR1 is TSWWSYY and CDR2 is QGS. With 0 bases clipped from V and 1 base from J, the junction kept 23 bases outside the gene matches.

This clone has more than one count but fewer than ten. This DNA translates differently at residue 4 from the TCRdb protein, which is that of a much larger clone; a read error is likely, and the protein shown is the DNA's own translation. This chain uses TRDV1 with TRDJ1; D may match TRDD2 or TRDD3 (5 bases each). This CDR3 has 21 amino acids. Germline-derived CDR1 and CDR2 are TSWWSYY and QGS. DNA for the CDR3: TGTGCTCTTGAGGAACTAGAGGAAGTGCCCATGCCCTACTGGTACACCGATAAACTCATCTTT. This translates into CALEELEEVPMPYWYTDKLIF.

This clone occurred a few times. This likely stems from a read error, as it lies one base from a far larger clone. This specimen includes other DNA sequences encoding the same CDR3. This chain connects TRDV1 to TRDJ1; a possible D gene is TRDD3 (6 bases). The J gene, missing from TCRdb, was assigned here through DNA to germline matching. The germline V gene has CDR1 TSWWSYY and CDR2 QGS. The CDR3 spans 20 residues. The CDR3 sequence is CALGEPKKWVWGPYTDKLIF. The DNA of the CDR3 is TGTGCTCTCGGGGAACCCAAAAAGTGGGTCTGGGGACCGTACACCGATAAACTCATCTTT.

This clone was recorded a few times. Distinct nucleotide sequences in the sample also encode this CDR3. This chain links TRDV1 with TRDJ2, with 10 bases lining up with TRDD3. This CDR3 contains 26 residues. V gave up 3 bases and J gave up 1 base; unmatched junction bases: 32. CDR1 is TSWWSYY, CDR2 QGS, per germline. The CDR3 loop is CALGELRGRYFRGTGGFGSLTAQLFF. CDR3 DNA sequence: TGTGCTCTTGGGGAGCTTCGTGGACGGTACTTCCGGGGAACTGGGGGATTTGGGAGTTTGACAGCACAACTCTTCTTT.

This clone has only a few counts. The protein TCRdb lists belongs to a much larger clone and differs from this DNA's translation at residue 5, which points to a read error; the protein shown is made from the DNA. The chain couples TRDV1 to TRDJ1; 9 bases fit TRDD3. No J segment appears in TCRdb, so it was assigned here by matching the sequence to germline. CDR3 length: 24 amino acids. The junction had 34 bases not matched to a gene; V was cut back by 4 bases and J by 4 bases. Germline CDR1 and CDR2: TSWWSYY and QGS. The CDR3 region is CALGGVLKKVHWGTRLFNIDKLIF. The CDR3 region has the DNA TGTGCTCTTGGGGGAGTCCTCAAGAAAGTACACTGGGGGACACGATTGTTTAACATCGATAAACTCATCTTT.

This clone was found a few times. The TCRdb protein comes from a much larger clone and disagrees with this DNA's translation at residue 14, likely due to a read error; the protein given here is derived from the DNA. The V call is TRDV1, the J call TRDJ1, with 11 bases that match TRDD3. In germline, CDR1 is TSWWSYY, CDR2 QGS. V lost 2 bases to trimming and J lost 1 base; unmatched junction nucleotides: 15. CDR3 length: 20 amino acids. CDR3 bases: TGTGCTCTTGGGGAAACCCGGTACTGGGGGATATATTCCCTCACCGATAAACTCATCTTT. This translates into CALGETRYWGIYSLTDKLIF.

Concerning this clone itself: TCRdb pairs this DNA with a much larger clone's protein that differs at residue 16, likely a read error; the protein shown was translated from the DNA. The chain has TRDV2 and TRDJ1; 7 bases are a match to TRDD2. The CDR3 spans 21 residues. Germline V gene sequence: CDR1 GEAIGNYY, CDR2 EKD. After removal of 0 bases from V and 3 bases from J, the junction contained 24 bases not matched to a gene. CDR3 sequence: CACDTSCSLFLPGVAADKLIF. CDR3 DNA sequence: TGTGCCTGTGACACCTCCTGCTCTTTATTCCTACCCGGGGTGGCCGCCGATAAACTCATCTTT.

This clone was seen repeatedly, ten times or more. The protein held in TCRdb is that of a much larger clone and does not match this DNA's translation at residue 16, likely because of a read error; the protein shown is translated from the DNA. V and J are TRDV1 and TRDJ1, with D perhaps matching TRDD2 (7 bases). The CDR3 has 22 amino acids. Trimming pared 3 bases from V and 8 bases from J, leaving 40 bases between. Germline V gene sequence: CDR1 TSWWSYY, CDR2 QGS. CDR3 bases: TGTGCTCTTGGGGATTCACCCTTATTCCTTCCTGCCCTGATACGAGCTGAGGGAAAACTCATCTTT. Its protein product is CALGDSPLFLPALIRAEGKLIF.

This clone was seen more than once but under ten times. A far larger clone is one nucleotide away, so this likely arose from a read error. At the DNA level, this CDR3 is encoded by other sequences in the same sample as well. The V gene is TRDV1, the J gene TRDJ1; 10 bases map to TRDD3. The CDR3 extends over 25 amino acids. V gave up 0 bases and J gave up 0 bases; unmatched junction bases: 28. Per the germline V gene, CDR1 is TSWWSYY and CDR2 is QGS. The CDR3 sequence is CALGELAPFLFYWGIYRRYTDKLIF. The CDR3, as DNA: TGTGCTCTTGGGGAACTCGCTCCCTTCTTGTTTTACTGGGGGATCTACCGAAGGTACACCGATAAACTCATCTTT.

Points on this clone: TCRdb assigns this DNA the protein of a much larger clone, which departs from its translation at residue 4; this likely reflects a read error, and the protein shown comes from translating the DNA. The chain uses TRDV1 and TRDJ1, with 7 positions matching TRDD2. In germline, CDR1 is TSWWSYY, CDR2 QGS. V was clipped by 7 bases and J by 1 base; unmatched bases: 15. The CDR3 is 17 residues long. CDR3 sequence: CALEGGLPRLRTDKLIF. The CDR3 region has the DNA TGTGCTCTTGAGGGGGGCCTTCCTCGCCTCCGCACCGATAAACTCATCTTT.

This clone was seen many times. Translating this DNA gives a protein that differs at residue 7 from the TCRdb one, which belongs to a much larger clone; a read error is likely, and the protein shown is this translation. The CDR3 DNA reads as TGTGCACTTGAGATTCCTCGGGGATCTGGTAAACTCATCTTT. It is translated as CALEIPRGSGKLIF. The rearrangement uses TRDV1 and TRDJ1; the D gene is possibly TRDD3 (6 bases). The CDR3 contains 14 residues. The V gene's germline CDR1 is TSWWSYY and CDR2 QGS.

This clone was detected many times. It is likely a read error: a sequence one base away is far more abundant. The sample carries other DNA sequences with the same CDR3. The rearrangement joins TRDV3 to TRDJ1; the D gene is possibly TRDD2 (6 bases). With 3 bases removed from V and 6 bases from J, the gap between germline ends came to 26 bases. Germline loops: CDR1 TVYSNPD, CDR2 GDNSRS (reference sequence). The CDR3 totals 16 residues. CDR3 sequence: CALQSSLLRRRNKLIF. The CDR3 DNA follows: TGTGCCTTGCAGTCGTCGCTCCTACGACGTCGGAATAAACTCATCTTT. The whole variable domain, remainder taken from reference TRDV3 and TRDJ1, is CDKVTQSSPDQTVASGSEVVLLCTYDTVYSNPDLFWYRIRPDYSFQFVFYGDNSRSEGADFTQGRFSVKHILTQKAFHLVISPVRTEDSATYYCALQSSLLRRRNKLIFGKGTRVTVEP.

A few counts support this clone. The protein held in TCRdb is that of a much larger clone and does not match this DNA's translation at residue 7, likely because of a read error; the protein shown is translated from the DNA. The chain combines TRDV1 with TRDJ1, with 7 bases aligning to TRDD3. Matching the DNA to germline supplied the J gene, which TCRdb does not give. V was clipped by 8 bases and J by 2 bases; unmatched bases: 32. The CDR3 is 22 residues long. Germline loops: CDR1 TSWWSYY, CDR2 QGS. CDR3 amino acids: CALWGDHIPCTGDGGRTDKLIF. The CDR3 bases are TGTGCTCTTTGGGGTGACCACATACCCTGTACTGGGGATGGGGGGCGTACCGATAAACTCATCTTT.

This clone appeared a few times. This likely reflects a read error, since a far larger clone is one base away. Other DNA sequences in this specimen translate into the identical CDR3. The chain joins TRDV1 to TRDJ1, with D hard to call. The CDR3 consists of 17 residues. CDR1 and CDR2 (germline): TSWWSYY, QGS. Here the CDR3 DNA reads TGTGCTCTTGGGGAACGATGGTTTACTCCTCGGGCCGATAAGCTCATCTTT. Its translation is CALGERWFTPRADKLIF.

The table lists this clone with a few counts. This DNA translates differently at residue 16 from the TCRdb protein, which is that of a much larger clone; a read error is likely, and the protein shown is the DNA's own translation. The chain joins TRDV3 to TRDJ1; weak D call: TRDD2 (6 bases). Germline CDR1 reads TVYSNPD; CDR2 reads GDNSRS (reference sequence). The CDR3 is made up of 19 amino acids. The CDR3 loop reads CALPAFPPWIPSYTDRLIF. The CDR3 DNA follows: TGTGCCTTGCCGGCCTTCCCCCCTTGGATCCCCTCGTACACCGATAGACTCATCTTT.

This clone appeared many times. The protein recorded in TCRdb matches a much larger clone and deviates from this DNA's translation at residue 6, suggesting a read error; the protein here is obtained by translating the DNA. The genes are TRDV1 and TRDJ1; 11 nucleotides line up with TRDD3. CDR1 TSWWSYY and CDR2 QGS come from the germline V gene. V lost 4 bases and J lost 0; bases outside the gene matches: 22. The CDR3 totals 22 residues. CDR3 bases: TGTGCTCTTGGGGCCCTTGTTGGGCCTGACTGGGGGATATTGACGTACACCGATAAACTCATCTTT. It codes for CALGALVGPDWGILTYTDKLIF.

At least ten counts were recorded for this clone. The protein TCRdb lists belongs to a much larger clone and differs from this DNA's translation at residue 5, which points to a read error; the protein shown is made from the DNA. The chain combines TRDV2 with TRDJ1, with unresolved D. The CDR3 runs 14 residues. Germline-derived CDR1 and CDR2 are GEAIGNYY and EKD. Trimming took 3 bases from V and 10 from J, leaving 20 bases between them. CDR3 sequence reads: CACDPPFVVGVLIF. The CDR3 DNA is TGTGCCTGTGACCCCCCTTTTGTAGTTGGCGTACTCATCTTT.

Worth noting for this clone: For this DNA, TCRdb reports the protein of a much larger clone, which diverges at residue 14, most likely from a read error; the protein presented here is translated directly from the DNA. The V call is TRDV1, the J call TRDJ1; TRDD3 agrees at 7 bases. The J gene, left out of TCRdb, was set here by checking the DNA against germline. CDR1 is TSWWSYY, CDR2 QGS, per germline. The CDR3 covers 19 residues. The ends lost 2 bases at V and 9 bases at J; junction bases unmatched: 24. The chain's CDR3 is CALGEFSKRFRTGVKELIF. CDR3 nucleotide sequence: TGTGCTCTTGGGGAATTCTCTAAAAGATTCCGTACTGGGGTGAAGGAACTCATCTTT.

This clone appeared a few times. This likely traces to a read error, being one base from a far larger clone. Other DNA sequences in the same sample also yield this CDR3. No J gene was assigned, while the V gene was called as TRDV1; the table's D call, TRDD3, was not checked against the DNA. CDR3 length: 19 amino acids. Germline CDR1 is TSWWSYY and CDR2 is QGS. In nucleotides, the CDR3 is TGTGCTCTTGGGGAGACTCTCCGACTGGGGGATCTATACACCGATAAGCTCATCTTT. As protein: CALGETLRLGDLYTDKLIF.

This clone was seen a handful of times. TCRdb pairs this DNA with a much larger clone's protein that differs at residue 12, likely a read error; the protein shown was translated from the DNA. CDR3 sequence: CALGDESLTGDARSTDKLIF. The CDR3 DNA sequence: TGTGCTCTTGGGGATGAGTCACTTACGGGGGATGCGCGTAGCACCGATAAACTCATCTTT. The J gene is TRDJ1, the V gene TRDV1; 7 positions agree with TRDD3. In the absence of a J gene in TCRdb, the DNA was matched to germline to assign it here. J was trimmed by 1 base and V by 3 bases; bases with no gene match: 20. The length of the CDR3 is 20 residues. Germline CDR1 reads TSWWSYY; CDR2 reads QGS.